These 14 T cell receptor beta chains were sequenced from one sample in a study of T cell responses to AZD1222 COVID-19 vaccine. Only in-frame clones appear in the TCRdb table, and some are missing; sequencing was by immunoSEQ multiplex PCR. The sample carries roughly 70,000 clones, 83% recorded once. Sequenced material: peripheral blood, taken 28 days after the second AZD1222 dose. These receptors were obtained from an adult who received the AZD1222 COVID-19 vaccine.

This chain joins TRBV19 and TRBJ1-5; the D is unclear. Germline values: CDR1 LNHDA, CDR2 SQIVND (reference sequence). This CDR3 is 14 amino acids long. Trimming pared 2 bases from V and 7 bases from J, leaving 12 bases between. The CDR3: CASSIWADNQPQHF. The CDR3 DNA reads TGTGCCAGTAGTATATGGGCCGACAACCAGCCCCAGCATTTT.

The chain couples TRBV7-9 to TRBJ1-3; no definite D call. The CDR3 has 14 residues. Germline V lookup: CDR1 SEHNR, CDR2 FQNEAQ (reference sequence). V lost 0 bases, J lost 11 bases, and 14 bases lay in between. The CDR3 here is CASSLAATSRSIYF. In DNA, the CDR3 is TGTGCCAGCAGCTTAGCGGCCACCTCTAGATCCATATATTTT. The full variable domain, rest sourced from reference TRBV7-9 and TRBJ1-3, is DTGVSQNPRHKITKRGQNVTFRCDPISEHNRLYWYRQTLGQGPEFLTYFQNEAQLEKSRLLSDRFSAERPKGSFSTLEIQRTEQGDSAMYLCASSLAATSRSIYFGEGSWLTVV.

This clone was recorded only once. The V and J genes are TRBV28 and TRBJ1-5; 8 bases are shared with TRBD1. This CDR3 region has 17 residues. Trimming took 5 bases from V and 4 from J; bases not matched to a gene: 13. Per germline, CDR1 MDHEN and CDR2 SYDVKM. Here the CDR3 reads CASSPSGQGMWNQPQHF. The CDR3 DNA is TGTGCCAGCAGTCCCTCCGGACAGGGAATGTGGAATCAGCCCCAGCATTTT.

The V and J genes are TRBV6-5 and TRBJ2-5; D is possibly TRBD2 (6 bases). The CDR3 spans 14 residues. The germline V gene encodes CDR1 MNHEY and CDR2 SVGAGI. V lost 2 bases and J 4 bases, leaving 11 bases between the germline ends. The CDR3 DNA sequence: TGTGCCAGCAGTTACGGGGGGTGGGGAGAGACCCAGTACTTC. Translated, it gives CASSYGGWGETQYF.

V is TRBV5-1 and J is TRBJ2-5; 9 nucleotides match TRBD2. The J segment lost 4 bases and the V segment lost 4 bases, leaving 8 bases of the junction unmatched. The CDR3 length is 15 residues. Germline loops: CDR1 SGHRS, CDR2 YFSETQ. CDR3 amino acids: CASSPGNSGGETQYF. CDR3 nucleotides: TGCGCCAGCAGCCCGGGTAATAGCGGGGGAGAGACCCAGTACTTC. Full variable domain (rest looked up from reference TRBV5-1 and TRBJ2-5): KAGVTQTPRYLIKTRGQQVTLSCSPISGHRSVSWYQQTPGQGLQFLFEYFSETQRNKGNFPGRFSGRQFSNSRSEMNVSTLELGDSALYLCASSPGNSGGETQYFGPGTRLLVL.

The chain couples TRBV6-1 to TRBJ1-1; 8 bases agree with TRBD1. Germline values: CDR1 MNHNS, CDR2 SASEGT. This CDR3 comprises 17 residues. V trimming: 2 bases; J trimming: 1 base; junction bases outside the gene matches: 9. CDR3 sequence: CASSEFPQGAKNTEAFF. CDR3 bases: TGTGCCAGCAGTGAATTCCCCCAGGGGGCTAAGAACACTGAAGCTTTCTTT.

This clone was recorded a few times. The chain uses TRBV7-8 and TRBJ1-3; D is unresolved. From germline, CDR1 is SGHVS and CDR2 FQNEAQ. The germline V and J ends were trimmed by 2 bases and 0 bases, with 20 bases remaining between them. The length of the CDR3 is 19 residues. The CDR3 sequence: CASSLPGIIGQLSGNTIYF. The CDR3 DNA reads TGTGCCAGCAGCTTACCGGGGATCATTGGGCAGCTCTCTGGAAACACCATATATTTT.

The V call is TRBV27, the J call TRBJ1-1; 8 bases are shared with TRBD1. From germline, CDR1 is MNHEY and CDR2 SMNVEV (reference sequence). CDR3 length: 15 residues. Losses at the gene ends were 6 bases for V and 4 bases for J; bases not matched to a gene: 10. The DNA for the CDR3 is TGTGCCAGCAGCACCACAGGGGGGAGACTCACTGAAGCTTTCTTT. Its translation is CASSTTGGRLTEAFF.

The V call is TRBV27, the J call TRBJ2-1; the D gene could be TRBD1 or TRBD2 (5 bases each). The CDR3 runs to 13 residues. V lost 2 bases and J lost 14, with 16 bases in between. Looked up from germline, CDR1 is MNHEY and CDR2 is SMNVEV (reference sequence). As DNA, the CDR3 is TGTGCCAGCAGTTTAGAGGGTGGCTTAGGGGAGTTCTTC. Translating gives CASSLEGGLGEFF.

The V call is TRBV9, the J call TRBJ1-2; 8 nucleotides match TRBD1. The CDR3 is 14 amino acids. The germline V gene encodes CDR1 SGDLS and CDR2 YYNGEE. V lost 4 bases to trimming and J lost 5 bases; unmatched junction nucleotides: 7. The DNA for the CDR3 is TGTGCCAGCAGCCCAAGGACAGGGCGGTATGGCTACACCTTC. It is translated as CASSPRTGRYGYTF.

The J gene is TRBJ1-2, the V gene TRBV5-6; 7 nucleotides match TRBD1. J gave up 4 bases and V 4 bases, and 13 bases lay outside the gene matches. CDR1 SGHDT and CDR2 YYEEEE come from the germline V gene. The CDR3 sequence is 16 residues long. CDR3 bases: TGTGCCAGCAGCCTCTACCGACAGGGTGGGTCCTATGGCTACACCTTC. This gives the protein CASSLYRQGGSYGYTF.

This chain links TRBV3-1 (or the pseudogene TRBV3-2) with TRBJ2-3; the match to TRBD1 covers 7 bases. CDR3 length: 18 residues. The ends lost 1 base at V and 5 bases at J; junction bases unmatched: 15. Germline V gene sequence: CDR1 LGHDT, CDR2 YNNKEL (reference sequence). CDR3: CASSQGIEGGRQGDTQYF. CDR3 nucleotides: TGTGCCAGCAGCCAAGGTATTGAAGGGGGTAGACAGGGAGATACGCAGTATTTT.

This clone was picked up a small number of times. The V and J genes are TRBV15 and TRBJ2-7, with D perhaps TRBD1 or TRBD2 (6 bases each). The CDR3 extends over 14 amino acids. V was clipped by 1 base and J by 5 bases, with 12 bases between them. Germline values: CDR1 LNHNV, CDR2 YYDKDF (reference sequence). CDR3 in amino acids: CATSRGGAADEQYF. As DNA, the CDR3 is TGTGCCACCAGCAGAGGGGGGGCCGCGGACGAGCAGTACTTC.

The chain is built from TRBV2 and TRBJ2-5; the D call may be TRBD1 or TRBD2 (6 bases each). Germline lookup yields CDR1 SNHLY and CDR2 FYNNEI. This CDR3 spans 14 amino acids. V gave up 10 bases and J gave up 2 bases, with 17 bases separating them. The CDR3 reads CATKGGTSQETQYF. CDR3 bases: TGTGCCACGAAAGGGGGGACCTCGCAAGAGACCCAGTACTTC.